This TCR beta chain was sequenced during a study of blood T cell repertoires in COVID-19 (dated by TCRdb to about 2020). Notes on the research overall: Samples from collaborators originated in the United States, Italy and Spain and spanned both the acute and convalescent phases of COVID-19. A freely available public database, intended as a resource for researchers studying the immune response to SARS-CoV-2, is where the repertoires were released. A de-identified subject ID, COVID-19 status, age in years and sex were almost always included in the sample metadata. The samples were drawn from two sources: the first 160 participants of the ongoing ImmuneRACE study, and 950 to 1,500 subjects contributed by 6 global collaborators. Subjects who had been exposed to COVID-19, were actively infected with it, or had recovered from it provided the deeply sampled blood TCRbeta repertoires that made up the dataset. The material from the prospective study consisted of cDNA or gDNA derived from T cells, B-cell-depleted T cells, or PBMCs. Where available, HLA class I and class II types were obtained from metadata supplied by the sample provider rather than from assay-based typing. Paper-wide results and their limitations: Clinical and demographic metadata were provided uncurated, with the amount varying by source and participant.

Collaborating institutions collected whole blood in K2EDTA tubes following their own protocols. Collaborator samples were shipped for TCRbeta analysis as frozen whole blood, isolated PBMCs, or DNA extracted from either sample type. Inclusive of the bounding cysteine and phenylalanine, the CDR3 is 14 residues long. The read is trimmed to its CDR3 DNA, 42 bases read in frame from base 1. The junction shows trimming of 8 bases on V and 4 bases on J, plus 17 bases between the germline ends. TCRbeta CDR3 regions were amplified from genomic DNA by means of the immunoSEQ Assay, a bias-controlled multiplex PCR. In the source study's methods: The number of nucleated cells in each sample was estimated from the amplification of reference gene primers within the assay. Sequence reads were collapsed and filtered to measure the absolute abundance of every unique TCRbeta CDR3 rearrangement. For each sample, productive Simpson clonality was calculated as the square root of Simpson's diversity index across productive rearrangements. As stored in TCRdb, this immuneACCESS dataset retains in-frame rearrangements with V and J assigned. A fraction of the clones does not appear; measured against another copy, unresolved V genes explain less than half of the discrepancy, and the remainder lacks a known reason. That table is the source of V, J and clone size, and D and trimming were worked out from the DNA. The sample includes 340,000 or so clones, with more than 75% observed a single time. 1% of the sample rests with the top ten.

On this clone: The specificity of this receptor is unknown. The sample holds no much larger clone one base away, and base qualities are not on file.

This receptor chain uses TRBV23-1 and TRBJ1-1; TRBD1 is a possible D gene, resting on 6 matching bases. TRBV23-1 is annotated as an ORF whose role is uncertain. Sequencing input: peripheral blood. The clonotype comes from a man aged 50 to 59 with active or convalescent COVID-19. CDR3 reads: CASRLTGGPTEAFF. DNA sequence: TGCGCCAGCCGACTCACCGGGGGGCCCACTGAAGCTTTCTTT.